This T cell receptor (beta chain) was documented in a study of T cell repertoires in cytomegalovirus infection. In TCRdb, the reads were re-called with MiXCR into one record per CDR3 protein. This table has around 330,000 distinct CDR3 sequences, roughly 17% appearing once. This clonotype was recorded a few times. The length of the CDR3 is 14 residues. Germline V CDR1 and CDR2: DFQATT, SNEGSKA (reference sequence). V lost 3 bases and J 7 bases, leaving 16 bases between the germline ends. The chain is built from TRBV20-1 and TRBJ1-5; tentative D call: TRBD1 (5 bases). The sample comprised PBMCs. The sequence came from a human donor in good health (CMV status not recorded). Some clones in this sample may be carry-over from other donors' samples. The DNA for the CDR3 is TGCAGTGCTAGTGGCAGGGTGGGGAGCCAGCCCCAGCATTTT. This codes for CSASGRVGSQPQHF.